These 10 T cell receptor beta chains share one sample of origin, sequenced in a study of shared clonotypes between healthy human individuals. Here immunoSEQ multiplex PCR was the method, and the copy in TCRdb shows in-frame clones only, minus some. The table shows some 2.1 million clones, with approximately 95% occurring only once. Terminally differentiated effector memory CD45RA+ cells were excluded by CCR7 positive selection of CD45RO-negative cells. Sequenced sample: naive CD8+ T cells sorted from blood. Receptors originate from a young man in good health.

This clone was detected once. The chain has TRBV2 and TRBJ2-1; D is ambiguous. The CDR3 extends over 16 amino acids. Trimming stripped 2 bases from V and 0 bases from J, with 11 bases between. In germline, CDR1 is SNHLY, CDR2 FYNNEI. CDR3 residues: CASSESAISSYNEQFF. The CDR3 DNA follows: TGTGCCAGCAGTGAAAGCGCCATTAGCTCCTACAATGAGCAGTTCTTC.

The chain joins TRBV10-2 to TRBJ2-3; D might be TRBD1 (5 bases). Germline values: CDR1 WSHSY, CDR2 SAAADI. The CDR3 covers 15 residues. Trimming took off 1 base at V and 1 base at J, with 9 bases between the two ends. The CDR3 region is CASSEFTQGTDTQYF. Written as DNA, the CDR3 is TGCGCCAGCAGTGAGTTTACACAGGGCACAGATACGCAGTATTTT.

This chain uses TRBV29-1 with TRBJ2-7, with 12 positions matching TRBD1. With 3 bases clipped from V and 4 bases from J, the junction kept 7 bases outside the gene matches. Germline lookup yields CDR1 SQVTM and CDR2 ANQGSEA. The CDR3 totals 15 residues. CDR3 amino acids: CSVEIGTGGAYEQYF. CDR3 nucleotides: TGCAGCGTTGAGATCGGGACAGGGGGCGCTTACGAGCAGTACTTC.

The CDR3 DNA follows: TGTGCCAGCAGTTTAGGGAGGGACTCTGGAAACACCATATATTTT. It specifies CASSLGRDSGNTIYF. This chain joins TRBV27 and TRBJ1-3; D gene unclear. This CDR3 is built from 15 residues. Germline V CDR1 and CDR2: MNHEY, SMNVEV (reference sequence). V lost 2 bases to trimming and J lost 0 bases, with 8 bases between them.

The chain has TRBV9 and TRBJ2-1; TRBD2 agrees at 9 bases. The V and J ends lost 2 bases and 8 bases, in that order; junction bases with no gene match: 2. CDR1 is SGDLS, CDR2 YYNGEE, per germline. The CDR3 has 13 amino acids. Here the CDR3 reads CASSVWTSDEQFF. DNA for the CDR3: TGTGCCAGCAGCGTGTGGACTAGCGATGAGCAGTTCTTC. Full variable domain (missing parts from reference TRBV9 and TRBJ2-1): DSGVTQTPKHLITATGQRVTLRCSPRSGDLSVYWYQQSLDQGLQFLIQYYNGEERAKGNILERFSAQQFPDLHSELNLSSLELGDSALYFCASSVWTSDEQFFGPGTRLTVL.

A few counts support this clone. The V and J genes are TRBV7-9 and TRBJ1-1; tentatively, D is TRBD1 (6 bases). V was clipped by 5 bases and J by 4 bases, with 14 bases between them. There are 14 residues in the CDR3. The germline gives CDR1 SEHNR, CDR2 FQNEAQ (reference sequence). The CDR3 region has the DNA TGTGCCAGCAGCCCCGTACAGGGAGGCACTGAAGCTTTCTTT. Encoded protein: CASSPVQGGTEAFF.

This chain uses TRBV5-6 with TRBJ2-7, with 7 bases that match TRBD1. The J segment lost 2 bases and the V segment lost 0 bases, leaving 2 bases of the junction unmatched. CDR1 and CDR2 (germline): SGHDT, YYEEEE. The CDR3 length is 14 residues. The CDR3 bases are TGTGCCAGCAGCTTGGTGGACAGGCCCTACGAGCAGTACTTC. Translated: CASSLVDRPYEQYF.

The chain couples TRBV29-1 to TRBJ2-7; D possibly corresponds to TRBD1 (6 bases). Germline CDR1 and CDR2: SQVTM and ANQGSEA. Trimming stripped 6 bases from V and 2 bases from J, with 14 bases between. The CDR3 spans 13 residues. The CDR3 is CSVLKGDTYEQYF. Written as DNA, the CDR3 is TGCAGCGTCCTCAAGGGGGACACCTACGAGCAGTACTTC.

V usage is TRBV9 and J usage is TRBJ2-1, with D possibly matching TRBD2 (6 bases). The V and J ends lost 3 bases and 6 bases respectively, with 13 bases between them. The CDR3 loop spans 14 amino acids. Germline V gene sequence: CDR1 SGDLS, CDR2 YYNGEE. CDR3 DNA sequence: TGTGCCAGCAGCGCCGGGGGAGAGGCCAATGAGCAGTTCTTC. Translated: CASSAGGEANEQFF.

V usage is TRBV7-8 and J usage is TRBJ2-3; D remains ambiguous. The germline V gene encodes CDR1 SGHVS and CDR2 FQNEAQ. Trimming pared 3 bases from V and 3 bases from J, leaving 7 bases between. CDR3 length equals 13 residues. Here the CDR3 DNA reads TGTGCCAGCAGCTTGCCCCCAACAGATACGCAGTATTTT. It codes for CASSLPPTDTQYF.